The 17 T cell receptor beta chains below come from one sample, sequenced in a study of radiotherapy plus CTLA-4 blockade in lung cancer. Sequencing used immunoSEQ multiplex PCR; TCRdb keeps in-frame clones, though not all of them. In the table there are approximately 100,000 clones, around four fifths of which are singletons. The specimen was peripheral blood, collected from a patient treated with radiotherapy plus ipilimumab. The receptor source for this set is a human donor with non-small cell lung cancer who had a partial response to radiotherapy plus ipilimumab.

CDR3 amino acids: CASSLERGRAQETQYF. Here the CDR3 DNA reads TGTGCCAGCAGCTTAGAACGTGGCAGGGCCCAAGAGACCCAGTACTTC. The V call is TRBV11-2, the J call TRBJ2-5; D possibly corresponds to TRBD1 (5 bases). The ends were cut back, 0 bases at V and 1 base at J, with 12 bases in the middle. Germline V CDR1 and CDR2: SGHAT, FQNNGV. The CDR3 sequence is 16 residues long. Drawing the rest from reference TRBV11-2 and TRBJ2-5, the complete variable domain is EAGVAQSPRYKIIEKRQSVAFWCNPISGHATLYWYQQILGQGPKLLIQFQNNGVVDDSQLPKDRFSAERLKGVDSTLKIQPAKLEDSAVYLCASSLERGRAQETQYFGPGTRLLVL.

This clone was detected only a few times. The CDR3 loop reads CASSPRTGRTDTQYF. The CDR3 DNA reads as TGTGCCAGTAGTCCTCGGACAGGGCGCACAGATACGCAGTATTTT. This rearrangement joins TRBV19 to TRBJ2-3; 8 positions agree with TRBD1. The V gene's germline CDR1 is LNHDA and CDR2 SQIVND (reference sequence). V dropped 5 bases and J dropped 1; count of bases not matched to a gene: 5. This CDR3 has 15 residues.

The V call is TRBV30, the J call TRBJ1-5; D is perhaps TRBD1 (5 bases). Germline CDR1 reads GTSNPN; CDR2 reads SVGIG (reference sequence). The V end was cut by 1 base, the J end by 7 bases, with 20 bases between. The CDR3 loop spans 16 amino acids. In nucleotides, the CDR3 is TGTGCCTGGAGTGATCTGACAGCCCGTTTCCCGCAGCCCCAGCATTTT. It is translated as CAWSDLTARFPQPQHF.

This sequence joins TRBV5-4 and TRBJ2-1; D is perhaps TRBD2 (6 bases). The germline V gene encodes CDR1 SGHNT and CDR2 YYREEE (reference sequence). The CDR3 totals 14 residues. V lost 3 bases and J 8 bases, leaving 15 bases between the germline ends. DNA for the CDR3: TGTGCCAGCAGCTCGGGGACTGGGGCGTATGAGCAGTTCTTC. It translates to CASSSGTGAYEQFF. The full variable domain, rest sourced from reference TRBV5-4 and TRBJ2-1, is ETGVTQSPTHLIKTRGQQVTLRCSSQSGHNTVSWYQQALGQGPQFIFQYYREEENGRGNFPPRFSGLQFPNYSSELNVNALELDDSALYLCASSSGTGAYEQFFGPGTRLTVL.

J is TRBJ2-3 and V is TRBV7-8, with D tentatively TRBD1 (6 bases). The V gene's germline CDR1 is SGHVS and CDR2 FQNEAQ. This CDR3 comprises 15 residues. Trimming pared 5 bases from V and 2 bases from J, leaving 14 bases between. The CDR3 nucleotides read TGTGCCAGCAGCACAGGGACAACGAACACAGATACGCAGTATTTT. Protein sequence: CASSTGTTNTDTQYF.

The chain is built from TRBV18 and TRBJ2-1; 8 nucleotides match TRBD1. V lost 3 bases to trimming and J lost 6 bases; unmatched junction nucleotides: 10. Germline values: CDR1 KGHSH, CDR2 LQKENI. The CDR3 is made up of 16 amino acids. CDR3 amino acids: CASSPLSGTGFNEQFF. The CDR3 bases are TGTGCCAGCTCACCCCTCTCCGGGACAGGATTCAATGAGCAGTTCTTC.

The rearrangement joins TRBV30 to TRBJ1-5; no reliable D call. The V gene's germline CDR1 is GTSNPN and CDR2 SVGIG (reference sequence). The CDR3 length is 16 residues. V was clipped by 2 bases and J by 2 bases, with 16 bases between them. The CDR3 DNA sequence: TGTGCCTGGAGTCCCGCGGGGTATTCGCGCAATCAGCCCCAGCATTTT. Encoded protein: CAWSPAGYSRNQPQHF.

The rearrangement links TRBV5-1 to TRBJ1-3; D is unclear. The V end was cut by 1 base, the J end by 1 base, with 9 bases between. Germline V gene sequence: CDR1 SGHRS, CDR2 YFSETQ. The CDR3 covers 15 residues. This chain's CDR3 is CASSLTGESGNTIYF. CDR3 nucleotide sequence: TGCGCCAGCAGCTTGACCGGGGAATCTGGAAACACCATATATTTT.

The chain links TRBV29-1 to TRBJ2-5; 9 bases are a match to TRBD1. The trim removed 6 bases at V and 3 bases at J, leaving 11 bases unmatched. The germline gives CDR1 SQVTM, CDR2 ANQGSEA. The length of the CDR3 is 15 residues. CDR3 DNA sequence: TGCAGCGTGGATTTTGACAGGGGGGGGGAAGAGACCCAGTACTTC. This encodes CSVDFDRGGEETQYF.

The chain employs TRBV28 and TRBJ2-2; 7 positions match TRBD1. The trim removed 6 bases at V and 5 bases at J, leaving 18 bases unmatched. Germline V gives CDR1 MDHEN, CDR2 SYDVKM. There are 18 residues in the CDR3. In DNA form, the CDR3 reads TGTGCCAGCAGACCCAGCATCGGGCAGGGGGTTAGAACCGGGGAGCTGTTTTTT. Protein product: CASRPSIGQGVRTGELFF.

V is TRBV6-6 and J is TRBJ1-2; the match to TRBD1 covers 9 bases. This CDR3 is built from 15 residues. Trimming removed 5 bases from V and 2 bases from J; junction bases left unmatched: 6. CDR1 is MNHNY and CDR2 is SVGAGI in the germline V gene (reference sequence). CDR3 nucleotide sequence: TGTGCCAGCAGTCGGGGGGACAGGGCCAACTATGGCTACACCTTC. This codes for CASSRGDRANYGYTF.

The CDR3 sequence: CASSETTDGSEKLFF. As DNA, the CDR3 is TGTGCCAGCAGCGAAACCACGGACGGGAGTGAAAAACTGTTTTTT. The chain is built from TRBV7-8 and TRBJ1-4; no reliable D call. Trimming removed 5 bases from V and 7 bases from J, with 17 bases in between. This CDR3 is built from 15 residues. Looked up from germline, CDR1 is SGHVS and CDR2 is FQNEAQ.

The rearrangement uses TRBV7-3 and TRBJ2-1; 7 bases map to TRBD2. Germline CDR1 and CDR2: SGHTA and FQGTGA. V lost 5 bases to trimming and J lost 0 bases; unmatched junction nucleotides: 7. The CDR3 loop spans 16 amino acids. The CDR3 spells CASSPTSASSYNEQFF. In DNA form, the CDR3 reads TGTGCCAGCAGCCCCACTAGCGCAAGCTCCTACAATGAGCAGTTCTTC. Drawing the rest from reference TRBV7-3 and TRBJ2-1, the complete variable domain is GAGVSQTPSNKVTEKGKYVELRCDPISGHTALYWYRQSLGQGPEFLIYFQGTGAADDSGLPNDRFFAVRPEGSVSTLKIQRTERGDSAVYLCASSPTSASSYNEQFFGPGTRLTVL.

The J gene is TRBJ2-7, the V gene TRBV6-1; no definite D call. V was clipped by 7 bases and J by 2 bases, with 18 bases between them. This CDR3 contains 15 residues. Per germline, CDR1 MNHNS and CDR2 SASEGT. The CDR3 here is CASTNTAHGPYEQYF. The CDR3 nucleotides are TGTGCCAGCACTAATACGGCACATGGGCCCTACGAGCAGTACTTC.

The V and J genes are TRBV5-1 and TRBJ2-7; tentatively, D is TRBD1 (6 bases). Germline CDR1 reads SGHRS; CDR2 reads YFSETQ. V was clipped by 1 base and J by 6 bases, with 17 bases between them. This CDR3 region has 15 residues. CDR3 sequence reads: CASSLPKTGLLEQYF. In DNA, the CDR3 is TGCGCCAGCAGCTTGCCTAAAACAGGGTTACTCGAGCAGTACTTC.

The rearrangement uses TRBV2 and TRBJ2-7; weak D call: TRBD1 (5 bases). The CDR3 has 12 residues. Deletions cut 6 bases from V and 6 bases from J, with 12 bases between. CDR1 SNHLY and CDR2 FYNNEI come from the germline V gene. The CDR3: CASSGQGSEQYF. CDR3 sequence (DNA): TGTGCCAGCAGCGGGCAGGGAAGCGAGCAGTACTTC.

This chain joins TRBV6-1 and TRBJ2-5; the match to TRBD1 covers 8 bases. The germline CDR1 and CDR2 sequences are MNHNS and SASEGT. V was pared by 8 bases and J by 5 bases, with 7 bases of the junction left unmatched. The CDR3 is made up of 13 amino acids. The CDR3 sequence is CASSLRTGETQYF. The CDR3 nucleotides read TGTGCCAGCTCCCTCCGGACAGGGGAGACCCAGTACTTC.